The entry below describes one T cell receptor beta chain. The CDR3 is made up of 13 amino acids. CDR1 MNHEY and CDR2 SMNVEV come from the germline V gene (reference sequence). V was trimmed by 6 bases and J by 1 base, leaving 9 bases between them. The record originates from a study of blood T cell repertoires in COVID-19. In the study overall: PBMCs, B-cell-depleted T cells, or T cells were the source of the cDNA or gDNA that made up the material.

Seattle-derived patients entered the study during active infection and were followed longitudinally. Clones were read by immunoSEQ multiplex PCR, and TCRdb kept only the in-frame ones, dropping some. Of under 100,000 clones listed, 75% to 85% are singletons. This chain joins TRBV27 and TRBJ1-1; D is possibly TRBD1 (6 bases). This TCR derives from a man between 60 and 75 years old with COVID-19, enrolled during active disease. The sample comprised peripheral blood. In nucleotides, the CDR3 is TGTGCCAGCAGACAGGGTCGGAACACTGAAGCTTTCTTT. It yields the protein CASRQGRNTEAFF.